A selection of T cell receptor beta chains follows, all from one sample in a study of CD8 T cells in ankylosing spondylitis. TCRdb recomputed calls from the 5' RACE reads with MiXCR, one row per CDR3 protein. The data hold approximately 540,000 distinct CDR3 sequences, with roughly an eighth observed a single time. The material sequenced was blood, either unsorted or a sorted T cell fraction (not recorded which). The receptors were sampled from a male donor with ankylosing spondylitis. Both conserved end residues are part of each CDR3. A D gene is named only where the DNA matches it firmly. Not all rows give a size; the values are once, few, many and, for expanded clones, a class.

d_gene	v_gene	j_gene	abundance	CDR3nt	CDR3aa
-	TRBV20-1	TRBJ1-1	few	TGCAGTGCTAGAGGAAAGGTAGGAGACACTGAAGCTTTCTTT	CSARGKVGDTEAFF
-	TRBV7-9	TRBJ1-4	few	TGTGCCAGCAGCTTATTAGACGAAAAACTGTTTTTT	CASSLLDEKLFF
-	TRBV20-1	TRBJ1-6	-	TGCAGTGCCCCCGGGACCCAACTTAGCTCCTATAATTCACCCCTCCACTTT	CSAPGTQLSSYNSPLHF
TRBD1	TRBV10-3	TRBJ1-1	-	TGTGCCATCAGTGAGGACAGGGGAAACACTGAAGCTTTCTTT	CAISEDRGNTEAFF
-	TRBV12-3/TRBV12-4	TRBJ2-3	-	TGTGCCAGCCGATACAGGGAGAGGACAGATACGCAGTATTTT	CASRYRERTDTQYF
TRBD2	TRBV5-4	TRBJ2-3	few	TGTGCCAGCACCCCAGAACTAGCGTGGAGCACAGATACGCAGTATTTT	CASTPELAWSTDTQYF
TRBD1	TRBV11-2	TRBJ1-6	-	TGTGCCAGCAGCTTAGGCCCAGACAGGGTGTGGAATTCACCCCTCCACTTT	CASSLGPDRVWNSPLHF
-	TRBV11-2	TRBJ1-1	few	TGTGCCAGCACCCCGGGGGGAGATCCGAACACTGAAGCTTTCTTT	CASTPGGDPNTEAFF
-	TRBV12-3/TRBV12-4	TRBJ1-2	few	TGTGCCAGCAGATCCGGGACGGGGTATGGCTACACCTTC	CASRSGTGYGYTF
TRBD1	TRBV29-1	TRBJ2-1	many	TGCAGCGCCCCGACAGGGGGCGATGAGCAGTTCTTC	CSAPTGGDEQFF
-	TRBV27	TRBJ2-6	few	TGTGCCAGCAGTTCTAGGGGGGCCAACGTCCTGACTTTC	CASSSRGANVLTF
-	TRBV7-2	TRBJ1-3	few	TGTGCCAGCAGCTCCTACAGAAACACCATATATTTT	CASSSYRNTIYF
-	TRBV24-1	TRBJ2-3	-	TGTGCCACCAGTGATTTCGACACCACAGATACGCAGTATTTT	CATSDFDTTDTQYF
TRBD2	TRBV3-1	TRBJ2-5	-	TGTGCCAGCAGCCAATGGGTACTAGCGGCAGAAGCACAAGAGACCCAGTACTTC	CASSQWVLAAEAQETQYF
TRBD2	TRBV10-3	TRBJ2-1	few	TGTGCCATCAGCTTTAGGGCGGGAGCTGAGAATGAGCAGTTCTTC	CAISFRAGAENEQFF
TRBD2	TRBV20-1	TRBJ2-7	-	TGCAGTGCTAGAGATTCGTGGGAGGGAATCCACGAGCAGTACTTC	CSARDSWEGIHEQYF
-	TRBV12-3/TRBV12-4	TRBJ1-6	many	TGTGCCAGCAGCCGCTCCCAGGGAACACCCCTCCACTTT	CASSRSQGTPLHF
-	TRBV4-1	TRBJ2-1	-	TGCGCCAGCAGCCCTGGGACAACGCAGTTCTTC	CASSPGTTQFF
-	TRBV29-1	TRBJ1-1	few	TGCAGCGGTGAACGGCCTCAGGGGACTGAAGCTTTCTTT	CSGERPQGTEAFF
TRBD2	TRBV19	TRBJ2-1	-	TGTGCCAGTAGTGTCCTAGCGGGATTCGGCAATGAGCAGTTCTTC	CASSVLAGFGNEQFF
TRBD2	TRBV12-3/TRBV12-4	TRBJ2-1	many	TGTGCCAGCAGTTTAGAGTCTAGCGGGGCCTACAATGAGCAGTTCTTC	CASSLESSGAYNEQFF
-	TRBV7-9	TRBJ2-7	-	TGTGCCAGCAAGAGAGGATCGGACTCCTCCTCCTACGAGCAGTACTTC	CASKRGSDSSSYEQYF
-	TRBV10-1	TRBJ2-3	-	TGCGCCAGCAGTGATGAGGGGCTCACAGATACGCAGTATTTT	CASSDEGLTDTQYF
-	TRBV6-2/TRBV6-3	TRBJ2-5	-	TGTGCCAGCAGTTATGGCGGGACCGACCAAGAGACCCAGTACTTC	CASSYGGTDQETQYF
-	TRBV11-1	TRBJ1-1	few	TGTGCCAGCAGCTTAGAGGGACCTTACCTTGAGTGGGACACTGAAGCTTTCTTT	CASSLEGPYLEWDTEAFF
-	TRBV7-9	TRBJ1-6	many	TGTGCCAGCAGCTTAGCGGGGGGTTCACCCCTCCACTTT	CASSLAGGSPLHF
-	TRBV20-1	TRBJ2-6	few	TGCAGTGCTAGCCCGCCCGGCTCTGGGGCCAACGTCCTGACTTTC	CSASPPGSGANVLTF
TRBD1	TRBV2	TRBJ2-1	-	TGTGCCAGCAGTCCAGACAGGGGGTCCAACAATGAGCAGTTCTTC	CASSPDRGSNNEQFF
TRBD1	TRBV20-1	TRBJ1-1	few	TGCAGTGCTAGTTTGAGAGTGACAGGGTCTAAAATTGAAGCTTTCTTT	CSASLRVTGSKIEAFF
-	TRBV2	TRBJ2-1	few	TGTGCCAGCAGTGAGGACAGAAATGAGCAGTTCTTC	CASSEDRNEQFF
-	TRBV20-1	TRBJ1-5	few	TGCAGTGCTCGAGACAGTCTTGGCAATCAGCCCCAGCATTTT	CSARDSLGNQPQHF
-	TRBV6-5	TRBJ2-3	-	TGTGCCAGCAGTTATTTAGGGCGACGCACAGATACGCAGTATTTT	CASSYLGRRTDTQYF
-	TRBV4-1	TRBJ2-2	many	TGCGCCAGCATGGCGACAGCGAACACCGGGGAGCTGTTTTTT	CASMATANTGELFF
TRBD2	TRBV11-2	TRBJ2-7	few	TGTGCCAGCAGTAAAGAGGGCGGGAGTAACTACGAGCAGTACTTC	CASSKEGGSNYEQYF
TRBD2	TRBV14	TRBJ2-2	-	TGTGCCAGCCCCCAACGCGGGGGGTACACCGGGGAGCTGTTTTTT	CASPQRGGYTGELFF
-	TRBV20-1	TRBJ2-1	few	TGCAGTGCTAGAGATTGGGCCCGCAGCTCCTACAATGAGCAGTTCTTC	CSARDWARSSYNEQFF
-	TRBV12-3/TRBV12-4	TRBJ2-4	many	TGTGCCAGCACCGGACCTGTAGCCAAAAACATTCAGTACTTC	CASTGPVAKNIQYF
-	TRBV6-5	TRBJ2-3	-	TGTGCCAGCAGTTACGTAGGGCGAGGGACAGATACGCAGTATTTT	CASSYVGRGTDTQYF
TRBD1	TRBV7-9	TRBJ1-4	few	TGTGCCAGCAGCGCACAGGGGGCTAATGAAAAACTGTTTTTT	CASSAQGANEKLFF
-	TRBV5-1	TRBJ1-4	-	TGCGCCAGCTCCGACAGCGAGGTTGCTTTTAATGAAAAACTGTTTTTT	CASSDSEVAFNEKLFF
TRBD1	TRBV12-3/TRBV12-4	TRBJ1-6	-	TGTGCCAGCAGTTTAAATACAGGGGGCAGTTCACCCCTCCACTTT	CASSLNTGGSSPLHF
TRBD2	TRBV5-1	TRBJ2-5	few	TGCGCCAGCAGCGCCCATACTAGCGGGAGTCCGAAGACCCAGTACTTC	CASSAHTSGSPKTQYF
TRBD1	TRBV12-3/TRBV12-4	TRBJ1-1	few	TGTGCCAGCAGTACTGGACAGGGAATGGTTACTGAAGCTTTCTTT	CASSTGQGMVTEAFF
-	TRBV7-2	TRBJ1-6	-	TGTGCCAGCAGCTTAGCGGCCCGACTCAGCTCCTATAATTCACCCCTCCACTTT	CASSLAARLSSYNSPLHF
TRBD1	TRBV24-1	TRBJ2-2	medium-sized	TGTGCCACCAGTGAATGGGGACAGATGAACACCGGGGAGCTGTTTTTT	CATSEWGQMNTGELFF
-	TRBV5-1	TRBJ2-5	few	TGCGCCAGCAGCTTGGGACAGTCCGTGGAGACCCAGTACTTC	CASSLGQSVETQYF
TRBD1	TRBV5-1	TRBJ1-6	-	TGCGCCAGCAGCTTCACAGGGGATAATTCACCCCTCCACTTT	CASSFTGDNSPLHF
-	TRBV24-1	TRBJ1-1	many	TGTGCCACCAGTGACCCGGGCCGCACTGAAGCTTTCTTT	CATSDPGRTEAFF
-	TRBV12-3/TRBV12-4	TRBJ1-5	many	TGTGCCAGCAGTGTGCTTCGAGGGACAAGCCACAATCAGCCCCAGCATTTT	CASSVLRGTSHNQPQHF
-	TRBV3-1	TRBJ2-2	many	TGTGCCAGCAGCCAAGTTCTGGGCACCGGGGAGCTGTTTTTT	CASSQVLGTGELFF
-	TRBV24-1	TRBJ2-1	few	TGTGCCACCAGTGATGGACGACAGGCTAAAACCTACAATGAGCAGTTCTTC	CATSDGRQAKTYNEQFF
-	TRBV12-3/TRBV12-4	TRBJ1-4	many	TGTGCCAGCAGGGGGAATAATGAAAAACTGTTTTTT	CASRGNNEKLFF
-	TRBV5-1	TRBJ2-1	many	TGCGCCAGCAGCTTAGCTCCCTCCTACAATGAGCAGTTCTTC	CASSLAPSYNEQFF
TRBD1	TRBV7-9	TRBJ2-6	few	TGTGCCAGCAGCTTAGGGACAGGGTACTCTGGGGCCAACGTCCTGACTTTC	CASSLGTGYSGANVLTF
-	TRBV20-1	TRBJ2-5	-	TGCAGTGCTAGGGACACACCAAAAGAGACCCAGTACTTC	CSARDTPKETQYF
-	TRBV20-1	TRBJ2-2	few	TGCAGTGCTAAACGGATGAACACCGGGGAGCTGTTTTTT	CSAKRMNTGELFF
-	TRBV5-1	TRBJ2-2	-	TGCGCCAGCAGCTTGTGGGGGCGGTCCGGGGAGCTGTTTTTT	CASSLWGRSGELFF